Below are 17 T cell receptor beta chains sequenced from a single sample in a study of beta chain features in type 1 diabetes. Study-wide findings and caveats: The study found moderately but significantly shorter TCRB CDR3s in all four CD4+ subsets of Type 1 diabetes patients.

Their antigens remain unidentified. Sequenced material consisted of expressed TCRB transcripts (all of the isolated RNA was reverse transcribed). Profiled with immunoSEQ multiplex PCR; TCRdb holds only in-frame clones, not every one. The sample lists 600,000 to 700,000 clones; roughly 12% were seen once. Sequencing used naive CD4+ T cells from blood. The source of these receptors is a man between 18 and 29 years old with type 1 diabetes.

This clone has just a few counts. The chain is built from TRBV5-4 and TRBJ2-7; D possibly corresponds to TRBD1 (5 bases). Trimming pared 4 bases from V and 6 bases from J, leaving 11 bases between. Germline loops: CDR1 SGHNT, CDR2 YYREEE (reference sequence). CDR3 length: 12 amino acids. CDR3 in DNA: TGTGCCAGCAGCGTTGACAGCCGCGAGCAGTACTTC. Residues: CASSVDSREQYF.

This clone was seen only a few times. The chain has TRBV5-1 and TRBJ2-2; D call uncertain. Germline CDR1 SGHRS, CDR2 YFSETQ. Trimming cost V 2 bases and J 1 base, with 6 bases left between them. CDR3 length equals 14 residues. The CDR3 spells CASSFGRNTGELFF. In DNA form, the CDR3 reads TGCGCCAGCAGCTTTGGCAGGAACACCGGGGAGCTGTTTTTT.

The CDR3, as DNA: TGCAGCGTTGAACGACAGGGAGCCGGCTACACCTTC. Translating gives CSVERQGAGYTF. The V and J genes are TRBV29-1 and TRBJ1-2; 7 nucleotides line up with TRBD1. Germline V gene sequence: CDR1 SQVTM, CDR2 ANQGSEA. The trim removed 2 bases at V and 8 bases at J, leaving 5 bases unmatched. CDR3 length: 12 amino acids.

The CDR3: CASSEARTGNSNQPQHF. The CDR3 nucleotides read TGTGCCAGCAGTGAAGCCCGGACAGGAAATAGCAATCAGCCCCAGCATTTT. The chain uses TRBV6-1 and TRBJ1-5; 7 bases are shared with TRBD1. This CDR3 is 17 amino acids long. CDR1 MNHNS and CDR2 SASEGT come from the germline V gene. V gave up 0 bases and J gave up 0 bases; unmatched junction bases: 5.

The gene calls are TRBV11-2 and TRBJ1-1; D gene unclear. Germline V CDR1 and CDR2: SGHAT, FQNNGV. The CDR3 runs 13 residues. The V end was cut by 1 base, the J end by 5 bases, with 8 bases between. CDR3 nucleotides: TGTGCCAGCAGCTTAGGGGGAGAGACTGAAGCTTTCTTT. This codes for CASSLGGETEAFF.

This clone was counted only a few times. The chain carries TRBV10-3 and TRBJ2-3, with 9 bases identical to TRBD1. The CDR3 runs to 13 residues. Looked up from germline, CDR1 is ENHRY and CDR2 is SYGVKD. V shed 10 bases and J 3 bases; nucleotides not matched to a gene: 5. CDR3 bases: TGTGCCACCAGGGACAGGGAGACAGATACGCAGTATTTT. The encoded protein is CATRDRETDTQYF.

V gene TRBV6-5 combines with J gene TRBJ2-1; TRBD2 aligns across 12 bases. The trim removed 6 bases at V and 8 bases at J, leaving 5 bases unmatched. Per the germline V gene, CDR1 is MNHEY and CDR2 is SVGAGI. The CDR3 extends over 14 amino acids. The CDR3 DNA reads TGTGCCAGCAGACTAGCGGGGGGCCGGGATGAGCAGTTCTTC. Translated: CASRLAGGRDEQFF.

V usage is TRBV4-1 and J usage is TRBJ2-1; 13 nucleotides line up with TRBD2. Germline V gene data show CDR1 as MGHRA and CDR2 as YSYEKL. The V segment lost 5 bases and the J segment 8 bases; nucleotides outside the gene matches: 6. The CDR3 spans 15 residues. CDR3 bases: TGCGCCAGCAGCAAGACTAGCGGGGGGATCGATGAGCAGTTCTTC. Amino acid sequence: CASSKTSGGIDEQFF.

The chain is built from TRBV7-9 and TRBJ2-7; 7 bases agree with TRBD1. V lost 5 bases, J lost 3 bases, and 7 bases stayed unmatched. CDR3 length: 14 amino acids. Germline V gene lookup returns CDR1 SEHNR and CDR2 FQNEAQ (reference sequence). Here the CDR3 reads CASSPEWDSYEQYF. CDR3 in DNA: TGTGCCAGCAGCCCGGAATGGGACAGCTACGAGCAGTACTTC. The variable domain in full, with the rest retrieved from reference TRBV7-9 and TRBJ2-7, is DTGVSQNPRHKITKRGQNVTFRCDPISEHNRLYWYRQTLGQGPEFLTYFQNEAQLEKSRLLSDRFSAERPKGSFSTLEIQRTEQGDSAMYLCASSPEWDSYEQYFGPGTRLTVT.

This clone showed up just a few times. V usage is TRBV2 and J usage is TRBJ2-5, with 7 bases fitting TRBD1. Germline values: CDR1 SNHLY, CDR2 FYNNEI. V shed 6 bases, J shed 2 bases, and the junction held 0 bases outside the gene matches. This CDR3 region has 12 residues. This CDR3 reads CASRDRQETQYF. CDR3 DNA: TGTGCCAGCAGGGACAGGCAAGAGACCCAGTACTTC.

The chain has TRBV29-1 and TRBJ1-2; tentative D call: TRBD1 (5 bases). The CDR3 has 14 amino acids. The germline V and J ends were trimmed by 3 bases and 0 bases, with 11 bases remaining between them. Germline V gives CDR1 SQVTM, CDR2 ANQGSEA. The CDR3 here is CSVDPGLANYGYTF. The CDR3 nucleotides read TGCAGCGTTGACCCAGGGTTGGCTAACTATGGCTACACCTTC.

This clone has only a few counts. V gene TRBV6-6 combines with J gene TRBJ2-3, with a possible D match to TRBD2 (5 bases). V lost 6 bases, J lost 8 bases, and 12 bases lay in between. Per the germline V gene, CDR1 is MNHNY and CDR2 is SVGAGI (reference sequence). The CDR3 contains 12 residues. The DNA of the CDR3 is TGTGCCAGCAGGGTTCTACGGGGTACGCAGTATTTT. This translates into CASRVLRGTQYF.

J is TRBJ1-2 and V is TRBV19, with D unclear. CDR1 is LNHDA, CDR2 SQIVND, per germline (reference sequence). V lost 7 bases, J lost 0 bases, and 15 bases lay in between. The CDR3 runs 15 residues. CDR3 nucleotide sequence: TGTGCCAGTATGCGAACCGAAGTCCCTAACTATGGCTACACCTTC. Its protein is CASMRTEVPNYGYTF.

V is TRBV29-1 and J is TRBJ2-7; TRBD1 aligns across 7 bases. The germline V gene has CDR1 SQVTM and CDR2 ANQGSEA. J lost 0 bases, V lost 6 bases, and 5 bases had no gene match. This CDR3 has 13 residues. The CDR3 DNA reads TGCAGCGTACCAGGGGACAGCTCCTACGAGCAGTACTTC. Translation: CSVPGDSSYEQYF.

This clone was seen a few times. The chain links TRBV4-1 to TRBJ1-2; D not resolved. V was shortened by 0 bases and J by 4 bases, with 15 bases between the two germline ends. The CDR3 length is 16 residues. CDR1 and CDR2 from the germline V gene are MGHRA and YSYEKL. CDR3 coding DNA: TGCGCCAGCAGCCAAGATTCGGTGGGCACCGGCTATGGCTACACCTTC. This translates into CASSQDSVGTGYGYTF.

The chain recombines TRBV11-3 with TRBJ1-1; the match to TRBD1 covers 7 bases. J lost 3 bases, V lost 2 bases, and 18 bases had no gene match. Germline assignment: CDR1 SGHNT and CDR2 YENEEA. The length of the CDR3 is 19 residues. Here the CDR3 reads CASSLPRRQGSGLDTEAFF. CDR3 bases: TGTGCCAGCAGCTTACCAAGGAGACAGGGATCGGGGCTGGACACTGAAGCTTTCTTT. Filled out from reference TRBV11-3 and TRBJ1-1, the complete variable domain reads EAGVVQSPRYKIIEKKQPVAFWCNPISGHNTLYWYLQNLGQGPELLIRYENEEAVDDSQLPKDRFSAERLKGVDSTLKIQPAELGDSAVYLCASSLPRRQGSGLDTEAFFGQGTRLTVV.

This clone has a handful of counts. The chain recombines TRBV7-9 with TRBJ2-3, with 11 bases lining up with TRBD1. The CDR3 totals 14 residues. Per germline, CDR1 SEHNR and CDR2 FQNEAQ (reference sequence). V gave up 4 bases and J gave up 4 bases; unmatched junction bases: 1. DNA for the CDR3: TGTGCCAGCAGCTGGACAGGGGGCGCAGATACGCAGTATTTT. It codes for CASSWTGGADTQYF.